A selection of T cell receptor beta chains follows, all from one sample in a study of shared clonotypes between healthy human individuals. Here immunoSEQ multiplex PCR was the method, and the copy in TCRdb shows in-frame clones only, minus some. Of roughly 2 million clones in the sample, approximately 95% were seen once. The sequenced sample was naive CD4+ T cells sorted from blood. All receptors derive from a man younger than 30 in good health. CDR3s include the opening cysteine and the closing phenylalanine or tryptophan. Each record gives: CDR3 length, D gene, V gene, clone size, J gene, CDR3 protein, CDR3 DNA. The D gene is left open where the match is weak. The size of a clone is reported for some rows only, either as once, few or many, or as a class for expanded clones.

>19|TRBD2|TRBV7-9|.|TRBJ2-3
CASSLALPLAGGPTDTQYF
TGTGCCAGCAGCTTAGCGCTCCCACTAGCGGGGGGGCCCACAGATACGCAGTATTTT
>18|TRBD1|TRBV4-1|.|TRBJ2-2
CARVPRGQGDLNTGELFF
TGCGCCAGGGTACCCCGGGGACAGGGGGATTTGAACACCGGGGAGCTGTTTTTT
>15|.|TRBV29-1|.|TRBJ1-5
CSVEDRARSNQPQHF
TGCAGCGTTGAAGATCGAGCACGGAGCAATCAGCCCCAGCATTTT
>13|TRBD1|TRBV10-3|.|TRBJ1-2
CAITEQGAQGYTF
TGTGCCATCACCGAACAGGGGGCGCAAGGCTACACCTTC
>15|TRBD2|TRBV4-2|.|TRBJ2-5
CASSLGGDPTEAQYF
TGTGCCAGCAGCCTCGGGGGGGACCCAACTGAGGCCCAGTACTTC
>14|.|TRBV6-1|.|TRBJ2-5
CASKEWGGHETQYF
TGTGCCAGCAAGGAGTGGGGGGGCCACGAGACCCAGTACTTC
>13|.|TRBV28|.|TRBJ1-1
CASSLYGYTEAFF
TGTGCCAGCAGTTTATATGGTTACACTGAAGCTTTCTTT
>13|.|TRBV5-6|.|TRBJ1-6
CASSWTDNSPLHF
TGTGCCAGCAGCTGGACTGATAATTCACCCCTCCACTTT
>16|TRBD1|TRBV5-6|.|TRBJ1-5
CASSLDRGQGNQPQHF
TGTGCCAGCAGCTTGGATAGGGGGCAAGGCAATCAGCCCCAGCATTTT
>15|.|TRBV29-1|.|TRBJ2-3
CSAYRGAFSTDTQYF
TGCAGCGCATACCGGGGGGCCTTTAGCACAGATACGCAGTATTTT
>14|.|TRBV7-9|.|TRBJ1-4
CASSLDGLGEKLFF
TGTGCCAGCAGCTTGGATGGGTTGGGTGAAAAACTGTTTTTT
>14|.|TRBV9|once|TRBJ2-2
CASSLAANTGELFF
TGTGCCAGCAGCCTCGCCGCGAACACCGGGGAGCTGTTTTTT
>16|TRBD1|TRBV11-2|.|TRBJ2-2
CASSLSGGARSGELFF
TGTGCCAGCAGCTTGTCAGGGGGCGCGAGGTCCGGGGAGCTGTTTTTT
>15|.|TRBV6-5|.|TRBJ2-1
CASKPGTLGDGEQFF
TGTGCCAGCAAACCCGGGACCCTGGGCGATGGTGAGCAGTTCTTC
>15|.|TRBV4-1|.|TRBJ2-5
CASSQEGTRGETQYF
TGCGCCAGCAGCCAAGAGGGGACCAGAGGGGAGACCCAGTACTTC
>15|.|TRBV23-1|.|TRBJ2-2
CASSPTGQSTGELFF
TGCGCCAGCAGTCCGACGGGCCAATCCACCGGGGAGCTGTTTTTT
>14|TRBD1|TRBV5-1|once|TRBJ2-3
CASSLGQDTDTQYF
TGCGCCAGCAGCCTGGGACAGGACACAGATACGCAGTATTTT
>13|.|TRBV19|.|TRBJ2-7
CASTSGKYGEQYF
TGTGCCAGTACTAGTGGTAAATACGGCGAGCAGTACTTC
>15|.|TRBV5-1|.|TRBJ2-5
CASSDGQKSQETQYF
TGCGCCAGCAGCGATGGACAGAAAAGTCAAGAGACCCAGTACTTC
>16|TRBD2|TRBV6-5|.|TRBJ2-5
CASSYGTSGTQETQYF
TGTGCCAGCAGTTATGGGACTAGCGGGACACAGGAGACCCAGTACTTC
>13|.|TRBV7-9|few|TRBJ1-2
CASSFGPGYGYTF
TGTGCCAGCAGCTTCGGACCTGGCTATGGCTACACCTTC
>15|TRBD2|TRBV30|.|TRBJ2-7
CAWKPSGRAWGEQYF
TGTGCCTGGAAACCTAGCGGGAGGGCCTGGGGCGAGCAGTACTTC
>15|.|TRBV19|few|TRBJ1-1
CASSTAGTVNTEAFF
TGTGCCAGTAGTACGGCCGGGACGGTGAACACTGAAGCTTTCTTT
>13|TRBD2|TRBV29-1|.|TRBJ2-3
CSVAGGGTDTQYF
TGCAGCGTTGCCGGGGGGGGCACAGATACGCAGTATTTT
>14|.|TRBV6-1|.|TRBJ2-7
CASGLTGSSYEQYF
TGTGCCAGCGGTCTTACAGGGAGCTCCTACGAGCAGTACTTC
>11|.|TRBV2|.|TRBJ2-5
CASSVGRTQYF
TGTGCCAGCAGTGTGGGCAGGACCCAGTACTTC
>15|.|TRBV6-1|.|TRBJ1-3
CASSDSRGSGNTIYF
TGTGCCAGCAGTGACTCAAGGGGCTCTGGAAACACCATATATTTT
>14|.|TRBV6-1|once|TRBJ2-3
CATVKMGPTDTQYF
TGTGCCACCGTAAAGATGGGCCCCACAGATACGCAGTATTTT
>13|.|TRBV7-7|.|TRBJ1-2
CASSLGGFYGYTF
TGTGCTAGCAGCTTAGGAGGGTTCTATGGCTACACCTTC
>14|TRBD1|TRBV5-1|once|TRBJ2-7
CASSFDRASYEQYF
TGCGCCAGCAGCTTCGACAGGGCATCCTACGAGCAGTACTTC
>16|.|TRBV18|.|TRBJ2-7
CASSPRVPDSTYEQYF
TGTGCCAGCTCACCACGAGTTCCCGACTCCACCTACGAGCAGTACTTC
>14|.|TRBV30|.|TRBJ2-7
CAWSGDQTNYEQYF
TGTGCCTGGAGTGGAGACCAGACGAACTACGAGCAGTACTTC
>14|TRBD1|TRBV18|once|TRBJ2-1
CASSRRDRDDEQFF
TGTGCCAGCTCACGGAGGGACAGGGATGATGAGCAGTTCTTC
>15|TRBD1|TRBV28|.|TRBJ1-6
CASSTSGTGRSPLHF
TGTGCCAGCAGTACCTCCGGGACAGGGAGGTCACCCCTCCACTTT
>17|.|TRBV7-9|.|TRBJ1-4
CASSPGQLTDFNEKLFF
TGTGCCAGCAGCCCGGGACAACTCACCGACTTTAATGAAAAACTGTTTTTT
>13|TRBD2|TRBV6-1|.|TRBJ2-7
CASSETSGYEQYF
TGTGCCAGCAGTGAAACTAGCGGCTACGAGCAGTACTTC
>14|TRBD1|TRBV7-6|.|TRBJ2-7
CASSLGQGAYEQYF
TGTGCCAGCAGCTTAGGACAGGGTGCCTACGAGCAGTACTTC
>14|TRBD1|TRBV30|.|TRBJ1-6
CAWAPGTGGSPLHF
TGTGCCTGGGCGCCCGGGACAGGGGGTTCACCCCTCCACTTT
>13|.|TRBV7-9|.|TRBJ2-7
CASSLGPDNEQYF
TGTGCCAGCAGCTTAGGACCCGATAACGAGCAGTACTTC